The 30 T cell receptor beta chains reported below all come from one sample, sequenced in a study of CD8+CD57+ T cells in acquired aplastic anemia. Investigators profiled TCR beta VDJ and CDR3 from genomic DNA template. TCRdb passed the reads through MiXCR, listing each CDR3 protein once. The repertoire holds about 160,000 distinct CDR3 sequences, with under 55% as singletons. Previously, flow cytometry had revealed CD8+CD57+ cell expansion in the patients chosen for sequencing. The source material was sorted CD4+, CD8+, or CD8+CD57+ T cells (not recorded which) from PBMCs. The receptors derive from a human donor with aplastic anemia.

In regard to this clonotype: A junction end diverges from the germline sequence, so it may reflect a read error. The chain recombines TRBV10-3 with TRBJ2-7; 10 bases are a match to TRBD1. Per the germline V gene, CDR1 is ENHRY and CDR2 is SYGVKD. The CDR3 is 16 amino acids. This CDR3 is CASSYSNSGTGEEQYF. The CDR3 DNA is TGTGCCAGCAGTTACTCGAATTCCGGGACAGGGGAAGAGCAGTACTTC.

The chain employs TRBV2 and TRBJ1-1; 7 positions agree with TRBD1. The CDR3 is 14 amino acids. Germline CDR1 SNHLY, CDR2 FYNNEI. The trim removed 6 bases at V and 1 base at J, leaving 5 bases unmatched. The DNA of the CDR3 is TGTGCCAGCAGCGGACAGGACGGGAACACTGAAGCTTTCTTT. Translating it yields CASSGQDGNTEAFF.

This chain joins TRBV5-1 and TRBJ1-1; possible D gene TRBD1, 5 bases. The germline CDR1 and CDR2 sequences are SGHRS and YFSETQ. V was trimmed by 0 bases and J by 7 bases, leaving 31 bases between them. This CDR3 contains 20 residues. CDR3 DNA: TGCGCCAGCAGCTTGGTCGACAGTTCCGGCCCCGACAGCGCAACAGGTGAAGCTTTCTTT. Its protein is CASSLVDSSGPDSATGEAFF.

To note about this clonotype: A read error may produce the germline difference seen at one junction end. This rearrangement joins TRBV9 to TRBJ1-2; no definite D call. CDR1 is SGDLS, CDR2 YYNGEE, per germline. The CDR3 loop spans 11 amino acids. The CDR3: CASSDSYGHTF. CDR3 coding DNA: TGTGCCAGCAGCGACAGCTATGGCCACACCTTC.

At least ten counts were recorded for this clonotype. This chain joins TRBV28 and TRBJ1-2, with D uncertain. V lost 8 bases to trimming and J lost 8 bases, with 15 bases between them. The germline V gene encodes CDR1 MDHEN and CDR2 SYDVKM. This CDR3 contains 12 residues. CDR3 sequence: CASLPPHGGYTF. The CDR3 DNA follows: TGTGCCAGCCTTCCCCCCCATGGAGGCTACACCTTC.

This clonotype has at least ten counts. One end of the junction varies from germline; a read error may be responsible. This chain joins TRBV12-5 and TRBJ2-1; TRBD2 aligns across 14 bases. Looked up from germline, CDR1 is LGHNT and CDR2 is FRNRAP. The CDR3 is made up of 14 amino acids. The chain's CDR3 is CASVRGLAGASAIF. CDR3 in DNA: TGTGCTAGTGTCAGGGGACTAGCGGGAGCTTCAGCAATCTTC. Full variable domain (outside the CDR3, taken from reference TRBV12-5 and TRBJ2-1): DARVTQTPRHKVTEMGQEVTMRCQPILGHNTVFWYRQTMMQGLELLAYFRNRAPLDDSGMPKDRFSAEMPDATLATLKIQPSEPRDSAVYFCASVRGLAGASAIFGPGTRLTVL.

This sequence joins TRBV5-5 and TRBJ2-1; perhaps TRBD2 as D (7 bases). This CDR3 is built from 14 residues. In germline, CDR1 is SGHKS, CDR2 YYEKEE (reference sequence). V was trimmed by 1 base and J by 6 bases, leaving 11 bases between them. This CDR3 is CASSLLGGRNEQFF. In nucleotides, the CDR3 is TGTGCCAGCAGCTTGCTCGGGGGGCGCAATGAGCAGTTCTTC.

This clonotype was seen ten or more times. The chain has TRBV5-1 and TRBJ1-1; D gene unclear. The CDR3 consists of 14 residues. Germline CDR1 and CDR2: SGHRS and YFSETQ. The ends were cut back, 4 bases at V and 1 base at J, with 11 bases in the middle. CDR3 region: CASSRERGNTEAFF. CDR3 nucleotide sequence: TGCGCCAGCAGCCGGGAGCGGGGGAACACTGAAGCTTTCTTT.

This clonotype showed up many times. V usage is TRBV12-3 or TRBV12-4 and J usage is TRBJ2-7; D remains ambiguous. This CDR3 has 12 amino acids. Between the trimmed V and J ends, which lost 1 base and 7 bases, there was a span of 8 bases. The CDR3 DNA follows: TGTGCCAGCAGTTTAGAGAGGCGGGAGCAGTACTTC. It codes for CASSLERREQYF.

The rearrangement links TRBV30 to TRBJ2-3, with D tentatively TRBD2 (5 bases). Germline values: CDR1 GTSNPN, CDR2 SVGIG (reference sequence). This CDR3 spans 13 amino acids. Between the trimmed V and J ends, which lost 0 bases and 9 bases, there was a span of 13 bases. Here the CDR3 reads CAWSVLLGETQYF. The CDR3 DNA sequence: TGTGCCTGGAGTGTACTTCTGGGAGAAACGCAGTATTTT.

The J gene is TRBJ1-2, the V gene TRBV19; 7 nucleotides agree with TRBD1. The CDR3 has 15 residues. The V segment lost 6 bases and the J segment 5 bases; nucleotides outside the gene matches: 12. From germline, CDR1 is LNHDA and CDR2 SQIVND (reference sequence). CDR3 loop: CASSAREGARYGYTF. Here the CDR3 DNA reads TGTGCCAGTAGCGCGAGGGAGGGGGCAAGGTATGGCTACACCTTC.

This clonotype has ten or more counts. The genes are TRBV5-4 and TRBJ2-3, with D maybe TRBD2 (6 bases). Germline loops: CDR1 SGHNT, CDR2 YYREEE (reference sequence). V was clipped by 0 bases and J by 2 bases, with 16 bases between them. CDR3 length: 17 residues. Here the CDR3 DNA reads TGTGCCAGCAGCTTGGGAAGAAGCGGGCGGAACACAGATACGCAGTATTTT. As protein: CASSLGRSGRNTDTQYF.

This clonotype was observed at least ten times. This sequence joins TRBV20-1 and TRBJ2-1, with 14 positions matching TRBD2. CDR1 and CDR2 from the germline V gene are DFQATT and SNEGSKA (reference sequence). J lost 8 bases, V lost 5 bases, and 2 bases had no gene match. The CDR3 has 13 residues. CDR3: CSAPGLAGDEQFF. DNA of the CDR3: TGCAGTGCTCCGGGACTAGCGGGAGATGAGCAGTTCTTC.

In nucleotides, the CDR3 is TGTGCCAGCAGTCACTACTCCTACGAGCAGTACTTC. Translation: CASSHYSYEQYF. V gene TRBV2 combines with J gene TRBJ2-7; D is unresolved. V lost 5 bases to trimming and J lost 0 bases, with 5 bases between them. The V gene's germline CDR1 is SNHLY and CDR2 FYNNEI. This CDR3 has 12 amino acids.

The rearrangement joins TRBV2 to TRBJ1-2, with D perhaps matching TRBD1 (5 bases). The ends were cut back, 4 bases at V and 5 bases at J, with 11 bases in the middle. The V gene's germline CDR1 is SNHLY and CDR2 FYNNEI. This CDR3 is 13 amino acids long. CDR3 sequence (DNA): TGTGCCAGCAGTGTCGACAGCCCTTATGGCTACACCTTC. It is translated as CASSVDSPYGYTF.

The V and J genes are TRBV29-1 and TRBJ2-1, with 11 bases matching TRBD2. Trimming at V came to 4 bases and at J to 9 bases, leaving 5 bases not matched to a gene. The CDR3 spans 13 residues. The germline V gene encodes CDR1 SQVTM and CDR2 ANQGSEA. Here the CDR3 DNA reads TGCAGCGTTGTCGGGACTAGCGGTTTTGAGCAGTTCTTC. This encodes CSVVGTSGFEQFF.

With regard to this clonotype: A single base separates this from a much larger clone, so it may be a read error. V usage is TRBV12-5 and J usage is TRBJ2-7, with a tentative D call TRBD1 (5 bases). CDR1 and CDR2 from the germline V gene are LGHNT and FRNRAP. This CDR3 spans 15 amino acids. Between the trimmed V and J ends, which lost 1 base and 7 bases, there was a span of 17 bases. In DNA, the CDR3 is TGTGCTAGTGGTTTGGGACAGATAGGATACAATGAGCAGTACTTC. Translating gives CASGLGQIGYNEQYF.

In this sample, this clonotype turned up many times. The gene calls are TRBV7-2 and TRBJ2-3; a weak D match, TRBD1 (6 bases). CDR1 SGHTA and CDR2 FQGNSA come from the germline V gene. V was cut by 3 bases and J by 2 bases, with 12 bases left in between. This CDR3 is built from 15 residues. The CDR3 DNA follows: TGTGCCAGCAGCTTCGGACAGCAAGACACAGATACGCAGTATTTT. Its translation: CASSFGQQDTDTQYF.

This clonotype was seen repeatedly, ten times or more. The rearrangement uses TRBV18 and TRBJ1-6; D gene unclear. CDR1 and CDR2 (germline): KGHSH, LQKENI. CDR3 size: 15 residues. With 2 bases removed from V and 3 bases from J, the gap between germline ends came to 8 bases. The CDR3 DNA sequence: TGTGCCAGCTCACCAGCCTCCATCTATAATTCACCCCTCCACTTT. It encodes CASSPASIYNSPLHF.

This clonotype was seen repeatedly, ten times or more. The J gene is TRBJ2-5, the V gene TRBV7-2; D remains ambiguous. Germline CDR1 SGHTA, CDR2 FQGNSA. Between the trimmed V and J ends, which lost 2 bases and 5 bases, there was a span of 9 bases. CDR3 size: 13 residues. The CDR3 is CASSLYTSETQYF. CDR3 DNA sequence: TGTGCCAGCAGCTTATACACATCGGAGACCCAGTACTTC.

The chain employs TRBV6-2 or TRBV6-3 and TRBJ1-4; D remains unclear. Germline CDR1 is MNHEY and CDR2 is SVGEGT. Trimming took 8 bases from V and 8 from J, leaving 12 bases between them. The CDR3 runs to 12 residues. CDR3 in DNA: TGTGCCAGCGGGGAGGTGATAGAAAAACTGTTTTTT. Translating it yields CASGEVIEKLFF.

In this sample, this clonotype turned up a few times. This rearrangement joins TRBV20-1 to TRBJ1-1, with unresolved D. V was pared by 5 bases and J by 3 bases, with 13 bases between. This CDR3 has 13 residues. Germline loops: CDR1 DFQATT, CDR2 SNEGSKA (reference sequence). The CDR3 reads CSARPFQHTEAFF. CDR3 coding DNA: TGCAGTGCTCGCCCTTTTCAGCACACTGAAGCTTTCTTT.

The chain uses TRBV25-1 and TRBJ2-3; 9 nucleotides agree with TRBD2. V gave up 8 bases and J gave up 4 bases; unmatched junction bases: 4. The germline CDR1 and CDR2 sequences are MGHDK and SYGVNS. This CDR3 is 13 amino acids long. CDR3 sequence reads: CASARGGADTQYF. Written as DNA, the CDR3 is TGTGCCAGCGCACGCGGGGGGGCAGATACGCAGTATTTT.

The table lists this clonotype with many counts. This CDR3 reads CAWRGQTNSPLHF. The CDR3 nucleotides read TGTGCCTGGAGGGGACAGACCAATTCACCCCTCCACTTT. J is TRBJ1-6 and V is TRBV30; 7 bases are shared with TRBD1. CDR1 is GTSNPN and CDR2 is SVGIG in the germline V gene (reference sequence). This CDR3 region has 13 residues. Unmatched junction bases numbered 3, after V lost 3 bases and J lost 7 bases. Full variable domain (missing parts from reference TRBV30 and TRBJ1-6): SQTIHQWPATLVQPVGSPLSLECTVEGTSNPNLYWYRQAAGRGLQLLFYSVGIGQISSEVPQNLSASRPQDRQFILSSKKLLLSDSGFYLCAWRGQTNSPLHFGNGTRLTVT.

The rearrangement links TRBV18 to TRBJ2-3; no clear D. Germline CDR1 and CDR2: KGHSH and LQKENI. V lost 0 bases and J 1 base, leaving 2 bases between the germline ends. The CDR3 length is 13 residues. CDR3 in DNA: TGTGCCAGCTCACCACCGGGCACAGATACGCAGTATTTT. This gives the protein CASSPPGTDTQYF.

This clonotype was recorded many times. The gene calls are TRBV20-1 and TRBJ1-1, with D hard to call. The CDR3 has 14 amino acids. Trimming shortened V by 0 bases and J by 4 bases, and 12 bases separated the two germline ends. Germline V gives CDR1 DFQATT, CDR2 SNEGSKA (reference sequence). This CDR3 reads CSARDRPLGTEAFF. The CDR3 DNA reads as TGCAGTGCTAGAGATCGGCCCCTTGGCACTGAAGCTTTCTTT.

Details on this clonotype: Here the CDR3 omits its conserved ending phenylalanine or tryptophan, so a read error is the likely source. The gene calls are TRBV20-1 and TRBJ2-7; tentatively, D is TRBD2 (5 bases). The germline V gene encodes CDR1 DFQATT and CDR2 SNEGSKA (reference sequence). Trimming left V 5 bases short and J 0 bases short, with 8 bases between. This CDR3 is built from 12 residues. CDR3 in amino acids: CSAVGSSYEQYS. DNA for the CDR3: TGCAGTGCTGTAGGGAGCTCCTACGAGCAGTACTCC.

Concerning this clonotype itself: Its ends do not fully match the called genes, so a read error is possible. J is TRBJ2-7 and V is TRBV6-4, with a tentative D call TRBD1 (6 bases). Germline CDR1 and CDR2: MRHNA and SNTAGT. This CDR3 contains 16 residues. In DNA form, the CDR3 reads TGTGCCAGCAGTGATTTAGGGGGTAGTTCCTCCTACGAGCAGTACTTT. Its protein is CASSDLGGSSSYEQYF.

This clonotype was detected ten times or more. The chain has TRBV15 and TRBJ2-3, with 10 bases that match TRBD2. CDR1 and CDR2 (germline): LNHNV, YYDKDF (reference sequence). This CDR3 has 18 amino acids. The V and J ends lost 2 bases and 2 bases, in that order; junction bases with no gene match: 10. The CDR3 DNA is TGTGCCACCAGCAGAAAGATCTCCGGGACTAGCGACACAGATACGCAGTATTTT. Amino acids: CATSRKISGTSDTDTQYF. The whole variable domain, filled in from reference TRBV15 and TRBJ2-3, reads DAMVIQNPRYQVTQFGKPVTLSCSQTLNHNVMYWYQQKSSQAPKLLFHYYDKDFNNEADTPDNFQSRRPNTSFCFLDIRSPGLGDTAMYLCATSRKISGTSDTDTQYFGPGTRLTVL.

V and J are TRBV5-1 and TRBJ1-4; 8 positions match TRBD1. In germline, CDR1 is SGHRS, CDR2 YFSETQ. V shed 4 bases and J 7 bases; nucleotides not matched to a gene: 6. The CDR3 totals 14 residues. DNA of the CDR3: TGCGCCAGCAGCCAACAGGGGGAGCGTGAAAAACTGTTTTTT. It encodes CASSQQGEREKLFF.